This record concerns one TCR beta chain sequence. The donor population consisted of healthy HIV-negative adults with no recent acute infections or vaccinations. The CDR3 covers 16 residues. CDR1 is SGHDT and CDR2 is YYEEEE in the germline V gene. The V end was cut by 1 base, the J end by 7 bases, with 20 bases between. Each PCR replicate run on unsorted PBMC took in 300 ng DNA, roughly 32,000 T cell genomes. Sequencing used immunoSEQ multiplex PCR; TCRdb keeps in-frame clones, though not all of them. The data contain about 470,000 clones, 79% of them seen just once; the ten biggest clones take up over 10%. The data stem from a study of shared clonotypes between healthy human individuals. Study-wide context: With ages of 18 to 49, the donors were a couple of women and three men.

This sequence joins TRBV5-6 and TRBJ1-1; D is unresolved. The TCR comes from a woman between 40 and 55 years old in good health. Some clones in this sample may be carry-over from other donors' samples. The source material was PBMCs. For the CDR3, the DNA is TGTGCCAGCAGCTTGTCTTTAGTGGCGGCGCCGCGTGAAGCTTTCTTT. It specifies CASSLSLVAAPREAFF.